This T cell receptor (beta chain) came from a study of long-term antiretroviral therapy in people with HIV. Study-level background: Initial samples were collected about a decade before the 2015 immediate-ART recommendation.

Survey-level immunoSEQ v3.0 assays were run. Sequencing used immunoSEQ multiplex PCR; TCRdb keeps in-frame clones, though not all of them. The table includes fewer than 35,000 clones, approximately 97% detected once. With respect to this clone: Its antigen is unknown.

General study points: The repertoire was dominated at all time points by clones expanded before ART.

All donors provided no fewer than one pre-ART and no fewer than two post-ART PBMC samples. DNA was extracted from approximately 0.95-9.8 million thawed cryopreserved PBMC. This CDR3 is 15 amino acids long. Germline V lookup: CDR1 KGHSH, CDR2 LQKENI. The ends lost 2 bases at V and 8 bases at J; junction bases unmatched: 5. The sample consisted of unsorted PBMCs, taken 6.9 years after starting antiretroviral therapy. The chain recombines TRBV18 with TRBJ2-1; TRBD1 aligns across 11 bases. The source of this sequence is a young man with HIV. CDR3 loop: CASSPGTGGIYEQFF. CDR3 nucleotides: TGTGCCAGCTCACCAGGGACAGGGGGGATCTATGAGCAGTTCTTC. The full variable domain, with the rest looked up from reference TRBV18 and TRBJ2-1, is NAGVMQNPRHLVRRRGQEARLRCSPMKGHSHVYWYRQLPEEGLKFMVYLQKENIIDESGMPKERFSAEFPKEGPSILRIQQVVRGDSAAYFCASSPGTGGIYEQFFGPGTRLTVL.